What follows are 17 T cell receptor beta chains derived from one specimen sequenced in a study of blood T cell repertoires in COVID-19. TCRdb's table, derived via immunoSEQ multiplex PCR, lists solely in-frame clones and lacks some. There are more than 150,000 clones in the sample; approximately 78% occur only once, and around a sixth lies in the top ten. Sequencing was done on a sample of PBMCs or T cells enriched from blood (not recorded which). Receptors were obtained from a woman between 45 and 60 years old who had recovered from COVID-19.

In its sample, this clone was seen a few times. The chain employs TRBV9 and TRBJ1-4; 8 bases fit TRBD1. CDR3 size: 15 residues. Germline assignment: CDR1 SGDLS and CDR2 YYNGEE. Germline trimming cut 4 bases from V and 4 bases from J; bases unmatched to any gene: 6. Here the CDR3 DNA reads TGTGCCAGCAGCCCACAGGGGGGGATTAATGAAAAACTGTTTTTT. It yields the protein CASSPQGGINEKLFF.

V is TRBV6-5 and J is TRBJ2-7; 9 bases map to TRBD1. CDR3 size: 13 residues. Germline CDR1 reads MNHEY; CDR2 reads SVGAGI. J was trimmed by 6 bases and V by 4 bases; bases with no gene match: 4. CDR3 sequence (DNA): TGTGCCAGCAGTTCCGGGACAGGGACCGAGCAGTACTTC. Translating gives CASSSGTGTEQYF.

The table lists this clone with a few counts. The rearrangement joins TRBV6-5 to TRBJ2-2; 7 nucleotides match TRBD2. The CDR3 extends over 15 amino acids. Per germline, CDR1 MNHEY and CDR2 SVGAGI. V shed 8 bases, J shed 6 bases, and the junction held 12 bases outside the gene matches. This CDR3 is CASAASGGSSGELFF. Written as DNA, the CDR3 is TGTGCCAGCGCCGCCAGCGGCGGGAGCTCCGGGGAGCTGTTTTTT.

This clone was detected once. The chain is built from TRBV2 and TRBJ2-3; D is perhaps TRBD1 (5 bases). This CDR3 comprises 13 residues. V shed 5 bases and J shed 3 bases, with 9 bases lying between them. Per germline, CDR1 SNHLY and CDR2 FYNNEI. In nucleotides, the CDR3 is TGTGCCAGCAGTTCTCAGGGAACAGATACGCAGTATTTT. As protein: CASSSQGTDTQYF.

The J gene is TRBJ1-6, the V gene TRBV19, with D possibly being TRBD1 (6 bases). Germline values: CDR1 LNHDA, CDR2 SQIVND (reference sequence). The ends were cut back, 6 bases at V and 9 bases at J, with 9 bases in the middle. The CDR3 spans 12 residues. CDR3 nucleotides: TGTGCCAGTAGCGTACAGGGTTCACCCCTCCACTTT. Its translation is CASSVQGSPLHF.

The chain has TRBV7-3 and TRBJ2-3; D is perhaps TRBD2 (7 bases). The V end lost 3 bases, the J end lost 1 base, and 17 bases lay between the germline ends. The CDR3 contains 17 residues. Germline CDR1 and CDR2: SGHTA and FQGTGA. Written as DNA, the CDR3 is TGTGCCAGCAGCTTGGGCCCTCGGGGGGCTGGCACAGATACGCAGTATTTT. This translates into CASSLGPRGAGTDTQYF.

The chain joins TRBV11-2 to TRBJ1-3, with 8 positions matching TRBD1. Trimming at V came to 1 base and at J to 0 bases, leaving 5 bases not matched to a gene. CDR3 length equals 17 residues. In germline, CDR1 is SGHAT, CDR2 FQNNGV. CDR3: CASSLAGGYPSGNTIYF. In DNA, the CDR3 is TGTGCCAGCAGCTTAGCAGGGGGCTACCCCTCTGGAAACACCATATATTTT.

This clone was detected once. The chain links TRBV30 to TRBJ1-4, with a weak D call TRBD1 (6 bases). Germline CDR1 reads GTSNPN; CDR2 reads SVGIG (reference sequence). Trimming shortened V by 3 bases and J by 5 bases, and 16 bases separated the two germline ends. The CDR3 consists of 15 residues. The CDR3 is CAWRPPQGKNEKLFF. The CDR3 nucleotides are TGTGCCTGGAGACCCCCCCAGGGGAAGAATGAAAAACTGTTTTTT.

In this sample, this clone turned up many times. This chain connects TRBV7-2 to TRBJ2-7; 10 nucleotides line up with TRBD2. V was clipped by 0 bases and J by 1 base; unmatched bases: 3. The CDR3 consists of 16 residues. Germline lookup yields CDR1 SGHTA and CDR2 FQGNSA. This chain's CDR3 is CASSLARTSGSYEQYF. The CDR3, as DNA: TGTGCCAGCAGCTTAGCGCGGACTAGCGGTTCCTACGAGCAGTACTTC.

The chain combines TRBV18 with TRBJ2-7, with 8 positions matching TRBD2. Germline lookup yields CDR1 KGHSH and CDR2 LQKENI. CDR3 length equals 15 residues. Trimming cost V 3 bases and J 7 bases; bases outside gene matches: 11. CDR3 sequence (DNA): TGTGCCAGCTCACCCCGGGGAGCGGGAGAGGGGGAGCAGTACTTC. Its protein product is CASSPRGAGEGEQYF.

This clone has more than one count but fewer than ten. This rearrangement joins TRBV5-1 to TRBJ2-3; no definite D call. The V gene lost 4 bases and the J gene lost 3 bases, with 18 bases spanning the gap. Germline V lookup: CDR1 SGHRS, CDR2 YFSETQ. This CDR3 is built from 16 residues. The CDR3 region has the DNA TGCGCCAGCAGCGTCCCGACTTACGCGAGTACAGATACGCAGTATTTT. It is translated as CASSVPTYASTDTQYF.

This clone has only one observation. This rearrangement joins TRBV4-2 to TRBJ1-1; 7 bases fit TRBD1. Trimming removed 5 bases from V and 6 bases from J; junction bases left unmatched: 6. The CDR3 covers 13 residues. The germline gives CDR1 LGHNA, CDR2 YNFKEQ. DNA for the CDR3: TGTGCCAGCAGCTTTCGGACAGGCGCTGAAGCTTTCTTT. This codes for CASSFRTGAEAFF.

This clone came up many times. This chain links TRBV27 with TRBJ2-1; 11 bases are shared with TRBD2. V was pared by 4 bases and J by 9 bases, with 5 bases of the junction left unmatched. Germline V gene sequence: CDR1 MNHEY, CDR2 SMNVEV (reference sequence). This CDR3 spans 14 amino acids. CDR3 bases: TGTGCCAGCAGTTCACTAGCGGGAGATCCTGAGCAGTTCTTC. It codes for CASSSLAGDPEQFF.

CDR3 nucleotides: TGTGCCAGCCCCCGCGGGGCGACTTCCTACAATGAGCAGTTCTTC. It specifies CASPRGATSYNEQFF. The V gene is TRBV6-5, the J gene TRBJ2-1; possible D gene TRBD2, 6 bases. Trimming took 8 bases from V and 1 from J, leaving 15 bases between them. CDR1 and CDR2 from the germline V gene are MNHEY and SVGAGI. This CDR3 has 15 amino acids.

This clone came up once. The rearrangement joins TRBV5-1 to TRBJ2-7, with TRBD1 as a possible D gene (6 bases). Trimming shortened V by 4 bases and J by 1 base, and 12 bases separated the two germline ends. Germline CDR1 SGHRS, CDR2 YFSETQ. The CDR3 totals 14 residues. In DNA form, the CDR3 reads TGCGCCAGCAGCCCGTGGACAGCGTCCTACGAGCAGTACTTC. It specifies CASSPWTASYEQYF. The full variable domain, its missing parts supplied by reference TRBV5-1 and TRBJ2-7, is KAGVTQTPRYLIKTRGQQVTLSCSPISGHRSVSWYQQTPGQGLQFLFEYFSETQRNKGNFPGRFSGRQFSNSRSEMNVSTLELGDSALYLCASSPWTASYEQYFGPGTRLTVT.

The V call is TRBV19, the J call TRBJ2-3, with 14 bases that match TRBD2. This CDR3 region has 15 residues. Germline CDR1 LNHDA, CDR2 SQIVND (reference sequence). Trimming at V came to 6 bases and at J to 2 bases, leaving 1 base not matched to a gene. The CDR3 coding sequence is TGTGCCAGTAGGACTAGCGGGAGGGACACAGATACGCAGTATTTT. Translation gives CASRTSGRDTDTQYF.

There are a few counts of this clone. The chain links TRBV5-4 to TRBJ1-2, with D uncertain. Trimming removed 1 base from V and 0 bases from J, with 4 bases in between. There are 13 residues in the CDR3. Looked up from germline, CDR1 is SGHNT and CDR2 is YYREEE (reference sequence). The CDR3 nucleotides read TGTGCCAGCAGCTTGCCTGCTAACTATGGCTACACCTTC. Residues: CASSLPANYGYTF.